The 3 T cell receptor beta chains listed next were all sequenced from one sample in a study of blood T cell repertoires in COVID-19. Generated by immunoSEQ multiplex PCR, the TCRdb table keeps only in-frame clones and is missing some. The repertoire includes 250,000 to 350,000 clones, about nine tenths of them detected once, and approximately 12% sits in the top ten. Material for sequencing was peripheral blood. Receptors originate from a woman aged 60-75 years with acute or convalescent COVID-19.

The CDR3 loop reads CASSLAGQDYGYTF. In nucleotides, the CDR3 is TGTGCCAGCAGCTTAGCGGGACAGGACTATGGCTACACCTTC. This chain joins TRBV7-9 and TRBJ1-2; the match to TRBD1 covers 8 bases. CDR1 and CDR2 from the germline V gene are SEHNR and FQNEAQ (reference sequence). Trimming at V came to 0 bases and at J to 3 bases, leaving 0 bases not matched to a gene. CDR3 length: 14 residues. Combining the CDR3 with reference TRBV7-9 and TRBJ1-2 gives the whole variable domain DTGVSQNPRHKITKRGQNVTFRCDPISEHNRLYWYRQTLGQGPEFLTYFQNEAQLEKSRLLSDRFSAERPKGSFSTLEIQRTEQGDSAMYLCASSLAGQDYGYTFGSGTRLTVV.

This chain joins TRBV11-2 and TRBJ2-1; TRBD1 agrees at 8 bases. This CDR3 has 15 amino acids. V lost 1 base, J lost 9 bases, and 8 bases stayed unmatched. CDR1 SGHAT and CDR2 FQNNGV come from the germline V gene. CDR3 nucleotide sequence: TGTGCCAGCAGCTTAGGCAGGGGGCGTCTTGGTGAGCAGTTCTTC. This codes for CASSLGRGRLGEQFF.

The rearrangement joins TRBV14 to TRBJ1-1; no firm D call. The CDR3 covers 13 residues. V was pared by 3 bases and J by 7 bases, with 12 bases between. Germline V CDR1 and CDR2: SGHDN, FVKESK. CDR3 protein: CASSQFIESEAFF. The CDR3 DNA follows: TGTGCCAGCAGCCAGTTTATTGAGAGTGAAGCTTTCTTT.